These T cell receptor beta chains were read from a single sample in a study of human T cells and chemical hapten exposure. TCRdb analysed the RACE reads with MiXCR anew, one entry per CDR3 protein. In the table there are 300,000 to 350,000 distinct CDR3 sequences, about 7% of which are singletons. The material sequenced was whole blood, taken in connection with sensitization to the hapten diphenylcyclopropenone (DPC). These receptors were collected from a woman between 18 and 29 years old with alopecia areata. Some clones in this sample may be carry-over from other donors' samples. Each CDR3 is given with its conserved first and last residue. The order of the fields is clone size, D gene, J gene, V gene, CDR3 protein, CDR3 DNA. The D gene is left open where the match is weak. Clone sizes are given selectively: once, few, many, or a class where the clone is expanded.

clone_size: many
d_call: TRBD1
j_call: TRBJ1-5
v_call: TRBV20-1
cdr3_aa: CSAREDRGNQPQHF
cdr3_nt: TGCAGTGCTAGAGAGGACAGGGGGAATCAGCCCCAGCATTTT

clone_size: many
d_call: .
j_call: TRBJ1-4
v_call: TRBV18
cdr3_aa: CASSRGNEKLFF
cdr3_nt: TGTGCCAGCTCACGGGGAAATGAAAAACTGTTTTTT

clone_size: many
d_call: .
j_call: TRBJ1-1
v_call: TRBV20-1
cdr3_aa: CSASETNTEAFF
cdr3_nt: TGCAGTGCTAGTGAGACGAACACTGAAGCTTTCTTT

clone_size: .
d_call: TRBD2
j_call: TRBJ2-3
v_call: TRBV7-2
cdr3_aa: CASSSQSGGITDTQYF
cdr3_nt: TGTGCCAGCAGCTCGCAAAGCGGGGGCATAACAGATACGCAGTATTTT

clone_size: few
d_call: TRBD1
j_call: TRBJ1-6
v_call: TRBV10-2
cdr3_aa: CASSEDRVGLLHF
cdr3_nt: TGCGCCAGCAGTGAGGACAGGGTGGGTCTCCTCCACTTT

clone_size: .
d_call: TRBD1
j_call: TRBJ1-2
v_call: TRBV20-1
cdr3_aa: CSAALLQGGYGYTF
cdr3_nt: TGCAGTGCTGCCCTTCTACAGGGGGGGTATGGCTACACCTTC

clone_size: few
d_call: TRBD1
j_call: TRBJ1-1
v_call: TRBV11-2
cdr3_aa: CASSILKGDSGTTEAFF
cdr3_nt: TGTGCCAGCAGCATACTGAAAGGGGACAGCGGAACCACTGAAGCTTTCTTT

clone_size: .
d_call: .
j_call: TRBJ1-4
v_call: TRBV7-9
cdr3_aa: CASSPGRAGEKLFF
cdr3_nt: TGTGCCAGCAGCCCGGGGCGGGCTGGTGAAAAACTGTTTTTT

clone_size: .
d_call: TRBD2
j_call: TRBJ2-3
v_call: TRBV7-2
cdr3_aa: CASSYSSGGALTDTQYF
cdr3_nt: TGTGCCAGCAGCTATAGTAGCGGGGGGGCACTCACAGATACGCAGTATTTT

clone_size: many
d_call: .
j_call: TRBJ2-1
v_call: TRBV9
cdr3_aa: CASTPGGSYNEQFF
cdr3_nt: TGTGCCAGCACGCCCGGGGGTTCCTACAATGAGCAGTTCTTC

clone_size: few
d_call: .
j_call: TRBJ1-1
v_call: TRBV7-2
cdr3_aa: CASSDSIGQKAFF
cdr3_nt: TGTGCCAGCAGCGATAGTATTGGTCAGAAAGCTTTCTTT

clone_size: many
d_call: TRBD2
j_call: TRBJ2-3
v_call: TRBV10-3
cdr3_aa: CAIGTSGGSGSPDTQYF
cdr3_nt: TGTGCCATCGGGACTAGCGGGGGGTCCGGGTCCCCAGATACGCAGTATTTT

clone_size: few
d_call: .
j_call: TRBJ2-3
v_call: TRBV28
cdr3_aa: CASSVLAPSTDTQYF
cdr3_nt: TGTGCCAGCAGTGTATTGGCACCTAGCACAGATACGCAGTATTTT

clone_size: .
d_call: .
j_call: TRBJ2-1
v_call: TRBV6-2/TRBV6-3
cdr3_aa: CASRTVNNEQFF
cdr3_nt: TGTGCCAGCAGAACGGTCAACAATGAGCAGTTCTTC

clone_size: few
d_call: .
j_call: TRBJ1-4
v_call: TRBV3-1
cdr3_aa: CASSPANEKLFF
cdr3_nt: TGTGCCAGCAGCCCCGCTAATGAAAAACTGTTTTTT

clone_size: few
d_call: .
j_call: TRBJ2-3
v_call: TRBV5-1
cdr3_aa: CASSPPGPGGDTQYF
cdr3_nt: TGCGCCAGCAGCCCCCCAGGACCCGGCGGAGATACGCAGTATTTT

clone_size: .
d_call: .
j_call: TRBJ1-1
v_call: TRBV6-1
cdr3_aa: CASSVREGWESVNTEAFF
cdr3_nt: TGTGCCAGCAGTGTACGGGAGGGGTGGGAGAGCGTGAACACTGAAGCTTTCTTT

clone_size: .
d_call: TRBD2
j_call: TRBJ2-3
v_call: TRBV12-3/TRBV12-4
cdr3_aa: CASSRGLAGGLDTQYF
cdr3_nt: TGTGCCAGCAGTAGGGGACTAGCGGGGGGGCTAGATACGCAGTATTTT

clone_size: few
d_call: TRBD1
j_call: TRBJ1-1
v_call: TRBV9
cdr3_aa: CASSVGDRVTEAFF
cdr3_nt: TGTGCCAGCAGCGTAGGGGACAGGGTGACTGAAGCTTTCTTT

clone_size: .
d_call: .
j_call: TRBJ1-2
v_call: TRBV12-3/TRBV12-4
cdr3_aa: CASTRDGYTF
cdr3_nt: TGTGCCAGCACCAGGGATGGCTACACCTTC

clone_size: many
d_call: .
j_call: TRBJ2-3
v_call: TRBV5-5
cdr3_aa: CASSLEGVPSTDTQYF
cdr3_nt: TGTGCCAGCAGCTTGGAGGGGGTACCCAGCACAGATACGCAGTATTTT

clone_size: many
d_call: .
j_call: TRBJ2-3
v_call: TRBV6-5
cdr3_aa: CASSYNGGRADTQYF
cdr3_nt: TGTGCCAGCAGTTACAATGGGGGGCGGGCAGATACGCAGTATTTT

clone_size: .
d_call: .
j_call: TRBJ2-7
v_call: TRBV6-6
cdr3_aa: CASSTRLGGTYEQYF
cdr3_nt: TGTGCCAGCAGTACCCGGTTAGGGGGTACCTACGAGCAGTACTTC

clone_size: few
d_call: .
j_call: TRBJ1-1
v_call: TRBV3-1
cdr3_aa: CASSQDQGMNTEAFF
cdr3_nt: TGTGCCAGCAGCCAAGATCAAGGCATGAACACTGAAGCTTTCTTT

clone_size: .
d_call: TRBD1
j_call: TRBJ1-5
v_call: TRBV7-2
cdr3_aa: CASSSGQADQPQHF
cdr3_nt: TGTGCCAGCAGCTCGGGACAGGCGGATCAGCCCCAGCATTTT

clone_size: .
d_call: .
j_call: TRBJ1-1
v_call: TRBV5-1
cdr3_aa: CASSLSEVNTEAFF
cdr3_nt: TGCGCCAGCAGCTTGTCTGAGGTGAACACTGAAGCTTTCTTT

clone_size: few
d_call: .
j_call: TRBJ1-1
v_call: TRBV11-2
cdr3_aa: CASSLYPLEAFF
cdr3_nt: TGTGCCAGCAGCTTATACCCCTTAGAAGCTTTCTTT

clone_size: few
d_call: TRBD2
j_call: TRBJ2-3
v_call: TRBV5-6
cdr3_aa: CASSLRMAGGRITDTQYF
cdr3_nt: TGTGCCAGCAGCTTGAGAATGGCGGGGGGCCGAATCACAGATACGCAGTATTTT

clone_size: few
d_call: .
j_call: TRBJ2-2
v_call: TRBV6-1
cdr3_aa: CASRGPGGGHMNTGELFF
cdr3_nt: TGTGCCAGCAGGGGGCCCGGTGGAGGACACATGAACACCGGGGAGCTGTTTTTT

clone_size: many
d_call: .
j_call: TRBJ2-2
v_call: TRBV28
cdr3_aa: CASSLFAGTITGELFF
cdr3_nt: TGTGCCAGCAGTTTATTCGCCGGGACGATCACCGGGGAGCTGTTTTTT

clone_size: many
d_call: .
j_call: TRBJ2-3
v_call: TRBV4-3
cdr3_aa: CASSQDGTGASTDTQYF
cdr3_nt: TGCGCCAGCAGCCAAGATGGAACGGGAGCCAGCACAGATACGCAGTATTTT

clone_size: .
d_call: .
j_call: TRBJ1-4
v_call: TRBV20-1
cdr3_aa: CSARGLNEKLFF
cdr3_nt: TGCAGTGCTAGGGGCCTTAATGAAAAACTGTTTTTT

clone_size: few
d_call: .
j_call: TRBJ1-5
v_call: TRBV19
cdr3_aa: CASSPEGGYSNQPQHF
cdr3_nt: TGTGCCAGTAGTCCAGAGGGGGGATATAGCAATCAGCCCCAGCATTTT

clone_size: few
d_call: .
j_call: TRBJ1-1
v_call: TRBV6-2/TRBV6-3
cdr3_aa: CASSYPPANTEAFF
cdr3_nt: TGTGCCAGCAGTTACCCCCCAGCGAACACTGAAGCTTTCTTT

clone_size: many
d_call: TRBD1
j_call: TRBJ1-1
v_call: TRBV18
cdr3_aa: CASSATDRVTEAFF
cdr3_nt: TGTGCCAGCTCGGCCACGGACAGGGTCACTGAAGCTTTCTTT

clone_size: .
d_call: TRBD2
j_call: TRBJ2-3
v_call: TRBV7-6
cdr3_aa: CASSSQRGGGTDTQYF
cdr3_nt: TGTGCCAGCAGCTCTCAGCGGGGGGGCGGCACAGATACGCAGTATTTT

clone_size: .
d_call: TRBD2
j_call: TRBJ2-2
v_call: TRBV6-5
cdr3_aa: CASSYAGLAGGPVSELFF
cdr3_nt: TGTGCCAGCAGTTACGCGGGACTAGCGGGGGGGCCAGTATCGGAGCTGTTTTTT

clone_size: .
d_call: .
j_call: TRBJ1-2
v_call: TRBV11-3
cdr3_aa: CALGGKGGRIINYGYTF
cdr3_nt: TGTGCCTTAGGAGGGAAAGGAGGGCGGATAATTAACTATGGCTACACCTTC

clone_size: .
d_call: .
j_call: TRBJ1-5
v_call: TRBV23-1
cdr3_aa: CASSHLPHSNQPQHF
cdr3_nt: TGCGCCAGCAGTCACCTGCCCCATAGCAATCAGCCCCAGCATTTT

clone_size: few
d_call: .
j_call: TRBJ2-7
v_call: TRBV20-1
cdr3_aa: CSASSDLYEQYF
cdr3_nt: TGCAGTGCTAGCTCCGACCTCTACGAGCAGTACTTC

clone_size: few
d_call: TRBD2
j_call: TRBJ2-1
v_call: TRBV13
cdr3_aa: CASSLDGSGEHNEQFF
cdr3_nt: TGTGCCAGCAGCTTAGATGGTAGCGGGGAGCACAATGAGCAGTTCTTC

clone_size: .
d_call: TRBD1
j_call: TRBJ1-5
v_call: TRBV18
cdr3_aa: CASSPPGTGLGQPQHF
cdr3_nt: TGTGCCAGCTCACCCCCAGGGACAGGGTTAGGTCAGCCCCAGCATTTT

clone_size: .
d_call: .
j_call: TRBJ2-7
v_call: TRBV18
cdr3_aa: CASTFTGEAYEQYF
cdr3_nt: TGTGCCAGCACGTTCACAGGGGAGGCCTACGAGCAGTACTTC

clone_size: .
d_call: .
j_call: TRBJ2-7
v_call: TRBV6-2/TRBV6-3
cdr3_aa: CASSYSWEQYF
cdr3_nt: TGTGCCAGCAGTTACTCCTGGGAGCAGTACTTC

clone_size: few
d_call: .
j_call: TRBJ2-6
v_call: TRBV11-2
cdr3_aa: CASIPLSPWDPGANVLTF
cdr3_nt: TGTGCCAGCATCCCCTTATCCCCATGGGATCCTGGGGCCAACGTCCTGACTTTC

clone_size: many
d_call: TRBD1
j_call: TRBJ1-2
v_call: TRBV20-1
cdr3_aa: CSARRDRGNYGYTF
cdr3_nt: TGCAGTGCTAGACGAGACAGGGGGAACTATGGCTACACCTTC

clone_size: few
d_call: .
j_call: TRBJ2-1
v_call: TRBV27
cdr3_aa: CASSPWGSSYNEQFF
cdr3_nt: TGTGCCAGCAGCCCTTGGGGGAGCTCCTACAATGAGCAGTTCTTC

clone_size: .
d_call: TRBD2
j_call: TRBJ2-7
v_call: TRBV7-2
cdr3_aa: CASSLASSGGREQYF
cdr3_nt: TGTGCCAGCAGCTTAGCCTCCAGCGGGGGACGCGAGCAGTACTTC

clone_size: .
d_call: .
j_call: TRBJ2-3
v_call: TRBV4-3
cdr3_aa: CASSQDIRLERTDTQYF
cdr3_nt: TGCGCCAGCAGCCAAGATATCCGCCTAGAACGCACAGATACGCAGTATTTT

clone_size: few
d_call: TRBD2
j_call: TRBJ2-3
v_call: TRBV7-8
cdr3_aa: CASSISGESTDTQYF
cdr3_nt: TGTGCCAGCAGCATTAGCGGGGAGAGCACAGATACGCAGTATTTT

clone_size: many
d_call: TRBD2
j_call: TRBJ2-1
v_call: TRBV13
cdr3_aa: CASSLESGGAGEQFF
cdr3_nt: TGTGCCAGCAGCTTAGAAAGCGGGGGGGCCGGTGAGCAGTTCTTC

clone_size: many
d_call: TRBD2
j_call: TRBJ2-3
v_call: TRBV6-1
cdr3_aa: CASSDYSSGLAGRTDTQYF
cdr3_nt: TGTGCCAGCAGTGACTATTCCTCGGGACTAGCGGGGCGCACAGATACGCAGTATTTT

clone_size: .
d_call: .
j_call: TRBJ1-1
v_call: TRBV24-1
cdr3_aa: CATSDLSGTEAFF
cdr3_nt: TGTGCCACCAGTGATTTAAGCGGCACTGAAGCTTTCTTT

clone_size: .
d_call: TRBD1
j_call: TRBJ2-5
v_call: TRBV6-4
cdr3_aa: CASSDGTGGQETQYF
cdr3_nt: TGTGCCAGCAGTGATGGGACAGGGGGCCAAGAGACCCAGTACTTC

clone_size: .
d_call: .
j_call: TRBJ2-1
v_call: TRBV20-1
cdr3_aa: CSARDPSSDEQFF
cdr3_nt: TGCAGTGCTAGAGATCCTAGCTCTGATGAGCAGTTCTTC